The rows below give T cell receptor beta chains drawn from one sample of a study of control samples from healthy donors and cancer patients. Libraries were prepared by immunoSEQ multiplex PCR; TCRdb keeps only in-frame clonotypes and omits some of them. The sample includes around 110,000 clones, around nine tenths of them seen just once. The material sequenced was blood. These receptors were obtained from a woman in her 70s in good health. CDR3s include the opening cysteine and the closing phenylalanine or tryptophan. The D gene is left open where the match is weak. Not all rows give a size; the values are once, few, many and, for expanded clones, a class.

v_gene: TRBV6-1; j_gene: TRBJ1-5; abundance: .; d_gene: .; CDR3aa: CASSEVPNQPQHF; CDR3nt: TGTGCCAGCAGTGAAGTTCCCAATCAGCCCCAGCATTTT
v_gene: TRBV6-1; j_gene: TRBJ2-6; abundance: .; d_gene: .; CDR3aa: CASSEAISGANVLTF; CDR3nt: TGTGCCAGCAGTGAAGCTATTTCTGGGGCCAACGTCCTGACTTTC
v_gene: TRBV5-1; j_gene: TRBJ1-2; abundance: few; d_gene: .; CDR3aa: CATGLGGTNYGYTF; CDR3nt: TGCGCGACCGGTTTAGGAGGCACAAACTATGGCTACACCTTC
v_gene: TRBV5-1; j_gene: TRBJ2-1; abundance: .; d_gene: .; CDR3aa: CASSFTSSNEQFF; CDR3nt: TGCGCCAGCAGCTTCACTAGTTCCAATGAGCAGTTCTTC
v_gene: TRBV9; j_gene: TRBJ2-2; abundance: .; d_gene: .; CDR3aa: CASRWDQNTGELFF; CDR3nt: TGTGCCAGCAGATGGGACCAGAACACCGGGGAGCTGTTTTTT
v_gene: TRBV5-1; j_gene: TRBJ2-3; abundance: .; d_gene: TRBD1; CDR3aa: CASEGAASTDTQYF; CDR3nt: TGCGCCAGCGAGGGGGCAGCTAGCACAGATACGCAGTATTTT
v_gene: TRBV7-8; j_gene: TRBJ2-1; abundance: .; d_gene: TRBD2; CDR3aa: CASRPGLAGGTKGNEQFF; CDR3nt: TGTGCCAGCAGACCGGGACTAGCGGGGGGTACAAAAGGGAATGAGCAGTTCTTC
v_gene: TRBV3-1/TRBV3-2; j_gene: TRBJ1-2; abundance: .; d_gene: .; CDR3aa: CASNAPGSGYTF; CDR3nt: TGTGCCAGCAACGCGCCGGGATCTGGCTACACCTTC
v_gene: TRBV25-1; j_gene: TRBJ1-5; abundance: .; d_gene: .; CDR3aa: CASSPQPQHF; CDR3nt: TGTGCCAGCAGTCCTCAGCCCCAGCATTTT
v_gene: TRBV3-1/TRBV3-2; j_gene: TRBJ1-3; abundance: .; d_gene: .; CDR3aa: CASSQQDYLSSSGNTIYF; CDR3nt: TGTGCCAGCAGCCAACAGGACTACCTATCTAGCTCTGGAAACACCATATATTTT
v_gene: TRBV27; j_gene: TRBJ1-1; abundance: .; d_gene: .; CDR3aa: CASSFFHQNTEAFF; CDR3nt: TGTGCCAGCAGTTTCTTTCACCAGAACACTGAAGCTTTCTTT
v_gene: TRBV5-8; j_gene: TRBJ1-3; abundance: .; d_gene: .; CDR3aa: CASSFGLGAGNTIYF; CDR3nt: TGTGCCAGCAGCTTTGGCCTAGGAGCTGGAAACACCATATATTTT
v_gene: TRBV2; j_gene: TRBJ1-3; abundance: once; d_gene: .; CDR3aa: CASRVETGNTIYF; CDR3nt: TGTGCCAGCAGGGTGGAGACTGGAAACACCATATATTTT
v_gene: TRBV29-1; j_gene: TRBJ1-1; abundance: .; d_gene: TRBD1; CDR3aa: CSVDQGVGTEAFF; CDR3nt: TGCAGCGTTGATCAGGGGGTGGGCACTGAAGCTTTCTTT
v_gene: TRBV12-3/TRBV12-4; j_gene: TRBJ2-7; abundance: .; d_gene: .; CDR3aa: CASSFPGHEQYF; CDR3nt: TGTGCCAGCAGTTTCCCAGGGCACGAGCAGTACTTC
v_gene: TRBV9; j_gene: TRBJ2-6; abundance: .; d_gene: .; CDR3aa: CASSPGPRAGANVLTF; CDR3nt: TGTGCCAGCAGCCCGGGACCGAGGGCTGGGGCCAACGTCCTGACTTTC
v_gene: TRBV6-2/TRBV6-3; j_gene: TRBJ1-6; abundance: .; d_gene: .; CDR3aa: CASSPGGAGNSPLHF; CDR3nt: TGTGCCAGCAGCCCGGGGGGGGCCGGTAATTCACCCCTCCACTTT
v_gene: TRBV19; j_gene: TRBJ1-2; abundance: .; d_gene: .; CDR3aa: CASSKGGKYYGYTF; CDR3nt: TGTGCCAGTAGTAAGGGGGGGAAATACTATGGCTACACCTTC
v_gene: TRBV7-9; j_gene: TRBJ2-7; abundance: .; d_gene: .; CDR3aa: CASSSTRRLGEQYF; CDR3nt: TGTGCCAGCAGCTCCACTCGCCGACTCGGCGAGCAGTACTTC
v_gene: TRBV6-6; j_gene: TRBJ2-2; abundance: .; d_gene: TRBD1; CDR3aa: CASRRGTGRTGELFF; CDR3nt: TGTGCCAGCAGGAGAGGGACAGGGCGAACCGGGGAGCTGTTTTTT
v_gene: TRBV2; j_gene: TRBJ1-1; abundance: once; d_gene: .; CDR3aa: CASSEYGQLNTEAFF; CDR3nt: TGTGCCAGCAGTGAGTACGGACAACTGAACACTGAAGCTTTCTTT
v_gene: TRBV28; j_gene: TRBJ2-3; abundance: .; d_gene: TRBD1; CDR3aa: CASSLLGQGMDTQYF; CDR3nt: TGTGCCAGCAGTCTCCTGGGACAGGGGATGGATACGCAGTATTTT
v_gene: TRBV6-1; j_gene: TRBJ1-1; abundance: .; d_gene: TRBD1; CDR3aa: CASSEQTGGTEAFF; CDR3nt: TGTGCCAGCAGTGAACAAACAGGGGGCACTGAAGCTTTCTTT
v_gene: TRBV5-6; j_gene: TRBJ2-3; abundance: .; d_gene: .; CDR3aa: CASSDFNGGTDTQYF; CDR3nt: TGTGCCAGCAGCGACTTTAATGGGGGTACAGATACGCAGTATTTT
v_gene: TRBV6-5; j_gene: TRBJ2-5; abundance: .; d_gene: .; CDR3aa: CASSYWRSQETQYF; CDR3nt: TGTGCCAGCAGTTACTGGAGGAGCCAAGAGACCCAGTACTTC
v_gene: TRBV9; j_gene: TRBJ2-2; abundance: .; d_gene: .; CDR3aa: CASSVAGVRELFF; CDR3nt: TGTGCCAGCAGCGTAGCTGGCGTTAGGGAGCTGTTTTTT
v_gene: TRBV19; j_gene: TRBJ1-4; abundance: .; d_gene: TRBD1; CDR3aa: CASSRRKQGGANEKLFF; CDR3nt: TGTGCCAGTAGTCGGAGAAAACAGGGGGGAGCTAATGAAAAACTGTTTTTT
v_gene: TRBV6-5; j_gene: TRBJ2-3; abundance: .; d_gene: TRBD1; CDR3aa: CASSPRGPDTQYF; CDR3nt: TGTGCCAGCAGTCCCAGGGGGCCAGATACGCAGTATTTT
v_gene: TRBV21-1; j_gene: TRBJ1-2; abundance: .; d_gene: .; CDR3aa: CASSKEDRVTNYGYTF; CDR3nt: TGTGCCAGCAGCAAAGAGGACAGGGTAACTAACTATGGCTACACCTTC
v_gene: TRBV7-6; j_gene: TRBJ1-2; abundance: .; d_gene: TRBD1; CDR3aa: CASSPTGGFYGYTF; CDR3nt: TGTGCCAGCAGCCCGACAGGGGGCTTCTATGGCTACACCTTC
v_gene: TRBV9; j_gene: TRBJ2-3; abundance: .; d_gene: .; CDR3aa: CASSGTGSSTDTQYF; CDR3nt: TGTGCCAGCAGCGGAACAGGGTCTAGCACAGATACGCAGTATTTT
v_gene: TRBV3-1/TRBV3-2; j_gene: TRBJ1-1; abundance: .; d_gene: TRBD1; CDR3aa: CASSQGQGRTEAFF; CDR3nt: TGTGCCAGCAGCCAAGGACAGGGCCGGACTGAAGCTTTCTTT
v_gene: TRBV18; j_gene: TRBJ2-7; abundance: .; d_gene: TRBD2; CDR3aa: CASSPPASGGVYEQYF; CDR3nt: TGTGCCAGCTCACCACCCGCCAGCGGGGGAGTCTACGAGCAGTACTTC
v_gene: TRBV18; j_gene: TRBJ2-4; abundance: once; d_gene: .; CDR3aa: CASSPPRGVAKNIQYF; CDR3nt: TGTGCCAGCTCTCCCCCGCGTGGGGTAGCCAAAAACATTCAGTACTTC
v_gene: TRBV2; j_gene: TRBJ1-2; abundance: .; d_gene: .; CDR3aa: CASSLSRSGSGNYGYTF; CDR3nt: TGTGCCAGCTCGCTCTCCCGATCCGGGTCAGGGAACTATGGCTACACCTTC
v_gene: TRBV14; j_gene: TRBJ1-3; abundance: .; d_gene: .; CDR3aa: CASSQGSGNTIYF; CDR3nt: TGTGCCAGCAGCCAAGGGTCTGGAAACACCATATATTTT
v_gene: TRBV5-1; j_gene: TRBJ1-6; abundance: .; d_gene: TRBD1; CDR3aa: CASSLDGTANSPLHF; CDR3nt: TGCGCCAGCAGCTTGGACGGGACAGCTAATTCACCCCTCCACTTT
v_gene: TRBV7-2; j_gene: TRBJ1-1; abundance: .; d_gene: .; CDR3aa: CASSLVTLNTEAFF; CDR3nt: TGTGCCAGCAGCTTAGTTACCTTGAACACTGAAGCTTTCTTT
v_gene: TRBV27; j_gene: TRBJ2-3; abundance: .; d_gene: .; CDR3aa: CASSYQAPSTDTQYF; CDR3nt: TGTGCCAGCAGTTACCAGGCCCCTAGCACAGATACGCAGTATTTT
v_gene: TRBV9; j_gene: TRBJ2-3; abundance: .; d_gene: .; CDR3aa: CASSVGGQGPDTQYF; CDR3nt: TGTGCCAGCAGCGTAGGTGGCCAGGGGCCAGATACGCAGTATTTT
v_gene: TRBV7-3; j_gene: TRBJ1-2; abundance: .; d_gene: TRBD1; CDR3aa: CASSSTGGDYGYTF; CDR3nt: TGTGCCAGCAGCTCCACAGGGGGCGACTATGGCTACACCTTC
v_gene: TRBV6-5; j_gene: TRBJ1-1; abundance: .; d_gene: TRBD1; CDR3aa: CASRQGAEAFF; CDR3nt: TGTGCCAGCAGACAGGGGGCAGAAGCTTTCTTT
v_gene: TRBV3-1/TRBV3-2; j_gene: TRBJ2-3; abundance: .; d_gene: TRBD2; CDR3aa: CASSQDLRVGSGDTDTQYF; CDR3nt: TGTGCCAGCAGCCAGGACCTGCGGGTTGGTAGCGGGGACACAGATACGCAGTATTTT
v_gene: TRBV27; j_gene: TRBJ2-2; abundance: .; d_gene: TRBD2; CDR3aa: CASSYTTGTIFTGELFF; CDR3nt: TGTGCCAGCAGTTACACCACCGGGACTATCTTCACCGGGGAGCTGTTTTTT
v_gene: TRBV6-4; j_gene: TRBJ1-4; abundance: .; d_gene: TRBD1; CDR3aa: CASRKTGVWSEKLFF; CDR3nt: TGTGCCAGCAGGAAAACAGGGGTGTGGAGCGAAAAACTGTTTTTT
v_gene: TRBV4-1; j_gene: TRBJ1-6; abundance: .; d_gene: TRBD1; CDR3aa: CASSQGQGGESPLHF; CDR3nt: TGCGCCAGCAGCCAAGGACAGGGAGGGGAATCACCCCTCCACTTT
v_gene: TRBV4-3; j_gene: TRBJ2-7; abundance: once; d_gene: .; CDR3aa: CASSQVRTYEQYF; CDR3nt: TGCGCCAGCAGCCAAGTCAGGACCTACGAGCAGTACTTC
v_gene: TRBV5-6; j_gene: TRBJ1-4; abundance: .; d_gene: TRBD1; CDR3aa: CASSFGTGGGEEKLFF; CDR3nt: TGTGCCAGCAGCTTCGGGACAGGGGGCGGGGAGGAAAAACTGTTTTTT
v_gene: TRBV5-1; j_gene: TRBJ2-2; abundance: .; d_gene: .; CDR3aa: CASTQVGGYTGELFF; CDR3nt: TGCGCCAGCACACAAGTAGGAGGGTACACCGGGGAGCTGTTTTTT
v_gene: TRBV19; j_gene: TRBJ1-5; abundance: .; d_gene: TRBD1; CDR3aa: CASSMVGQGLQPQHF; CDR3nt: TGTGCCAGTAGTATGGTGGGACAGGGTCTTCAGCCCCAGCATTTT
v_gene: TRBV19; j_gene: TRBJ2-4; abundance: .; d_gene: TRBD2; CDR3aa: CASAGGPAKNIQYF; CDR3nt: TGTGCCAGTGCGGGGGGCCCAGCCAAAAACATTCAGTACTTC